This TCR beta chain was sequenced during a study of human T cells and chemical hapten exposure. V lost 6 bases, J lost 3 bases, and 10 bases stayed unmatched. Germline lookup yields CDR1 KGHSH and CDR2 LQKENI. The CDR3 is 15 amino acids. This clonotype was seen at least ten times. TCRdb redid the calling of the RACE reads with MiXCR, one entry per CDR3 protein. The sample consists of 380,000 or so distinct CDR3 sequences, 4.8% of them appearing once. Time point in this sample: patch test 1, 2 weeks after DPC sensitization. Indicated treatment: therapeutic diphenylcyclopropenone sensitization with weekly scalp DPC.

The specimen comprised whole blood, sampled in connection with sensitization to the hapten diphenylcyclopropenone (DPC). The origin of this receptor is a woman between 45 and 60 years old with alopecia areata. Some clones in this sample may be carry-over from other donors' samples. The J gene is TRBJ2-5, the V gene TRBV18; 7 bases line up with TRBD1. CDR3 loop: CASSSRGTAEETQYF. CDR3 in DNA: TGTGCCAGCTCCTCCCGAGGGACAGCCGAAGAGACCCAGTACTTC.